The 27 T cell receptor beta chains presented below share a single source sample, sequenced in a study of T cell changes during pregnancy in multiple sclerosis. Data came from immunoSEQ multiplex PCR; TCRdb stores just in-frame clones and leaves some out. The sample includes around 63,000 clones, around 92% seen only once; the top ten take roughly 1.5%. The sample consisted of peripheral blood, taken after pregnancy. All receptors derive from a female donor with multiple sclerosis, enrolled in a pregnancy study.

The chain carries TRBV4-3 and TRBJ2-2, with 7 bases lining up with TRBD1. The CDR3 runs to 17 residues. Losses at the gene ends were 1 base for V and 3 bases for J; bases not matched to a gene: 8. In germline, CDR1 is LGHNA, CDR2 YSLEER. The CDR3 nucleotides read TGCGCCAGCAGCCAAGTCCGACAGGGTGGAGACACCGGGGAGCTGTTTTTT. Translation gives CASSQVRQGGDTGELFF.

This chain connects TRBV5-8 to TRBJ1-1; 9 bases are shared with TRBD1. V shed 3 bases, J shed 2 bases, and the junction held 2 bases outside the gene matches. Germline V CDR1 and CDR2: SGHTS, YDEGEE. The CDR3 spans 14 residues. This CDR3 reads CASSWTGENTEAFF. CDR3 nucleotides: TGTGCCAGCAGCTGGACAGGGGAAAACACTGAAGCTTTCTTT.

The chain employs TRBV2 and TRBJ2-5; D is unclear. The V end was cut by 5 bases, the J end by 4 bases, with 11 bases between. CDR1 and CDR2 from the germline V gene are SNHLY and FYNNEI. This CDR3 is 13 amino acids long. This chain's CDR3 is CASSLTFGETQYF. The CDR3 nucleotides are TGTGCCAGCAGTTTGACATTCGGAGAGACCCAGTACTTC.

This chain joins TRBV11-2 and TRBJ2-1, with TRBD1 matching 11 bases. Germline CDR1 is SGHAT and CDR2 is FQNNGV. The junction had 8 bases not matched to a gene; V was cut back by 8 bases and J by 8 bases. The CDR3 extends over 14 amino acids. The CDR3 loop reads CASSRTGGLDEQFF. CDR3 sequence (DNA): TGTGCCAGCTCAAGGACAGGGGGCTTGGATGAGCAGTTCTTC.

The CDR3 region is CASSLGLRQVGTDTQYF. CDR3 sequence (DNA): TGTGCCAGCAGCTTAGGCCTCAGACAGGTTGGCACAGATACGCAGTATTTT. This chain joins TRBV13 and TRBJ2-3; maybe TRBD1 (6 bases). CDR3 length: 17 amino acids. Germline V gene data show CDR1 as PRHDT and CDR2 as FYEKMQ (reference sequence). Trimming stripped 0 bases from V and 1 base from J, with 14 bases between.

The DNA for the CDR3 is TGTGCCAGCAGCGTAGTTCAGGGCGGTGAGCAGTTCTTC. Translating it yields CASSVVQGGEQFF. The chain carries TRBV9 and TRBJ2-1; D is perhaps TRBD1 (5 bases). With 0 bases removed from V and 9 bases from J, the gap between germline ends came to 10 bases. Germline V gene sequence: CDR1 SGDLS, CDR2 YYNGEE. The CDR3 covers 13 residues.

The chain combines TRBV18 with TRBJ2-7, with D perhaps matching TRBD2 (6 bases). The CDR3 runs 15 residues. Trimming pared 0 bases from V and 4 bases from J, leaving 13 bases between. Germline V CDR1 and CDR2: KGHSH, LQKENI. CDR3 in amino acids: CASSPPSQGGYEQYF. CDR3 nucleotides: TGTGCCAGCTCACCACCCTCTCAGGGAGGTTACGAGCAGTACTTC.

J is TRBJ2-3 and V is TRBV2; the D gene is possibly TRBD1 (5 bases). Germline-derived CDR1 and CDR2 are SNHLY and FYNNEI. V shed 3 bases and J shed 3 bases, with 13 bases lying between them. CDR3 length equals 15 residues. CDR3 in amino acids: CASSESRDGTDTQYF. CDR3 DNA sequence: TGTGCCAGCAGTGAGTCCAGGGATGGGACAGATACGCAGTATTTT.

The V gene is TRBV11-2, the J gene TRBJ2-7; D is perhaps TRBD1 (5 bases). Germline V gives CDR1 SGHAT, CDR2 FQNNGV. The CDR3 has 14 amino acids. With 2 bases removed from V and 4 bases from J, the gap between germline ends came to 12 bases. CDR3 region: CASSLQGGVYEQYF. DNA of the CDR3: TGTGCCAGCAGCTTACAGGGTGGCGTATACGAGCAGTACTTC.

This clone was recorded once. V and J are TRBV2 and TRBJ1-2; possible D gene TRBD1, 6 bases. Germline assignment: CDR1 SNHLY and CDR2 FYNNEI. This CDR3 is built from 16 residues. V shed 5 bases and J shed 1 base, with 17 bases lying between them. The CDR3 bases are TGTGCCAGCAGTCCCACCCGGACAGCAATTAACTATGGCTACACCTTC. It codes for CASSPTRTAINYGYTF. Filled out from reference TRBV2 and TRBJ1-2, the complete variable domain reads EPEVTQTPSHQVTQMGQEVILRCVPISNHLYFYWYRQILGQKVEFLVSFYNNEISEKSEIFDDQFSVERPDGSNFTLKIRSTKLEDSAMYFCASSPTRTAINYGYTFGSGTRLTVV.

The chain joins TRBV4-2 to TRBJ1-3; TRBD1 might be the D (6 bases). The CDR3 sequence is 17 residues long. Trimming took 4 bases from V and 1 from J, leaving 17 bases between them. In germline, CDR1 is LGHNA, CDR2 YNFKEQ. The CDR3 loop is CASSPQSLQGSGNTIYF. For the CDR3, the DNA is TGTGCCAGCAGCCCCCAATCCTTACAGGGTTCTGGAAACACCATATATTTT.

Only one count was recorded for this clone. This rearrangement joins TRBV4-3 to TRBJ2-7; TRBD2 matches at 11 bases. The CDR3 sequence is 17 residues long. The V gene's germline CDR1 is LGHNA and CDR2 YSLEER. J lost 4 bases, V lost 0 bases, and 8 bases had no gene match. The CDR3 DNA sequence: TGCGCCAGCAGCCAAGACGGGACTAGCGGAATATCTTACGAGCAGTACTTC. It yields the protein CASSQDGTSGISYEQYF.

DNA for the CDR3: TGTGCCAGCAGCCGATCCGGGACAGGAACGGGCACCTTC. Encoded protein: CASSRSGTGTGTF. The chain couples TRBV11-1 to TRBJ1-2; 8 bases align to TRBD1. The J segment lost 13 bases and the V segment lost 5 bases, leaving 12 bases of the junction unmatched. The CDR3 has 13 amino acids. Germline lookup yields CDR1 SGHAT and CDR2 FQDESV (reference sequence).

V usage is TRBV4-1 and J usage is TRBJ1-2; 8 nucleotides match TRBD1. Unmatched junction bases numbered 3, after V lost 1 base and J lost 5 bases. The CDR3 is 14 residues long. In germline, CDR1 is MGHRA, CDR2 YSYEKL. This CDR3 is CASSQATGDYGYTF. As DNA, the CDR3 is TGCGCCAGCAGCCAAGCGACAGGGGATTATGGCTACACCTTC.

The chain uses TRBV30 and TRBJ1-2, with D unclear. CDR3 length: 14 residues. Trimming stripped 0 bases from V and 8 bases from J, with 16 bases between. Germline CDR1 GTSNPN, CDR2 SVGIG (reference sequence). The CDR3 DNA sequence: TGTGCCTGGAGTGTCCTCTCCCGGGGTGGGGGCTACACCTTC. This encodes CAWSVLSRGGGYTF.

CDR3 sequence: CASSQKPGQGFYNEQFF. The CDR3 DNA is TGCGCCAGCAGCCAAAAACCGGGACAGGGGTTTTACAATGAGCAGTTCTTC. V usage is TRBV4-1 and J usage is TRBJ2-1, with TRBD1 matching 10 bases. This CDR3 spans 17 amino acids. The ends lost 2 bases at V and 4 bases at J; junction bases unmatched: 8. In germline, CDR1 is MGHRA, CDR2 YSYEKL.

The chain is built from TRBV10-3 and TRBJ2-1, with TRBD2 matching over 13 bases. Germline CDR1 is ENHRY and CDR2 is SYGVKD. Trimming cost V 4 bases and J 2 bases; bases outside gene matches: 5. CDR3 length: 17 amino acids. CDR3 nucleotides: TGTGCCATCAGTGGAGGGGGGACTAGCGGGACCTACAATGAGCAGTTCTTC. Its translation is CAISGGGTSGTYNEQFF.

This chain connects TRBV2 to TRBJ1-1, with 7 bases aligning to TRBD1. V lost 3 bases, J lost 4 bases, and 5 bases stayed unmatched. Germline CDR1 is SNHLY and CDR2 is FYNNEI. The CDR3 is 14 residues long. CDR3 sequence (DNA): TGTGCCAGCAGTGAGGGGGACAGCCCCACTGAAGCTTTCTTT. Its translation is CASSEGDSPTEAFF.

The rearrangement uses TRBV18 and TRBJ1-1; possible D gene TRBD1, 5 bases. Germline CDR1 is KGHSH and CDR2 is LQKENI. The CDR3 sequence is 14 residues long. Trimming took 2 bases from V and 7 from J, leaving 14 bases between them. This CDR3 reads CASSPSGVGGEAFF. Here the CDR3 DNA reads TGTGCCAGCTCACCATCGGGGGTGGGGGGTGAAGCTTTCTTT.

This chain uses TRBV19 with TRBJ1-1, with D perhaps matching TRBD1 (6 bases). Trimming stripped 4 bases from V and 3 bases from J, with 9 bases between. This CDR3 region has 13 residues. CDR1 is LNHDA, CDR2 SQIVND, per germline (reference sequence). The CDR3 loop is CASSREGDTEAFF. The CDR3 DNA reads TGTGCCAGTAGTAGGGAGGGGGACACTGAAGCTTTCTTT.

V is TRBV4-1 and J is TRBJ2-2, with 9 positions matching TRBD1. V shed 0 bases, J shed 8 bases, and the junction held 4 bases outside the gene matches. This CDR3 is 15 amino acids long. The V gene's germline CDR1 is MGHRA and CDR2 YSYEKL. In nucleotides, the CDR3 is TGCGCCAGCAGCCAAGAGGGGGACAGGGCAGGGGAGCTGTTTTTT. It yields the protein CASSQEGDRAGELFF.

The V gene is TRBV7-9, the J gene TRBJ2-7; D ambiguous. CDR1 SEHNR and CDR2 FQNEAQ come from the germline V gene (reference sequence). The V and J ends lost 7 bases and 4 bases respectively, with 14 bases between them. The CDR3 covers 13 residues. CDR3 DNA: TGTGCCAGCACTCCGCCCGTCGGGTACGAGCAGTACTTC. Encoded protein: CASTPPVGYEQYF.

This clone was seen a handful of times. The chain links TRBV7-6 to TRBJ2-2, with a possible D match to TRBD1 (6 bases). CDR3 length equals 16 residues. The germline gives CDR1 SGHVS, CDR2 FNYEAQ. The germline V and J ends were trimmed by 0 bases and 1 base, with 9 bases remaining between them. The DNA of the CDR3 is TGTGCCAGCAGCTTAGCCCAGGGGAGGAACACCGGGGAGCTGTTTTTT. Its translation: CASSLAQGRNTGELFF. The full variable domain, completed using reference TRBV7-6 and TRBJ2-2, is GAGVSQSPRYKVTKRGQDVALRCDPISGHVSLYWYRQALGQGPEFLTYFNYEAQQDKSGLPNDRFSAERPEGSISTLTIQRTEQRDSAMYRCASSLAQGRNTGELFFGEGSRLTVL.

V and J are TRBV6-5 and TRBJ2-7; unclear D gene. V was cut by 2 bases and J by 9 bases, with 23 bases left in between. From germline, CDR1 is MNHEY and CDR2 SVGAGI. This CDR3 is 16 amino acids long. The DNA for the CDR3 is TGTGCCAGCAGTTACGGTCCCCGGCTGGTAAACGAGCGGCAGTACTTC. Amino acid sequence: CASSYGPRLVNERQYF.

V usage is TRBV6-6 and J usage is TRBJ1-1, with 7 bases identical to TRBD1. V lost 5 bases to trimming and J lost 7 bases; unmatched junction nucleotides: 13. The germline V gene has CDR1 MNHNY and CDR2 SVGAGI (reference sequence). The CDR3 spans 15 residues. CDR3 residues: CASSQYGQAVGEAFF. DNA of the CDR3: TGTGCCAGCAGTCAATATGGACAGGCCGTCGGTGAAGCTTTCTTT.

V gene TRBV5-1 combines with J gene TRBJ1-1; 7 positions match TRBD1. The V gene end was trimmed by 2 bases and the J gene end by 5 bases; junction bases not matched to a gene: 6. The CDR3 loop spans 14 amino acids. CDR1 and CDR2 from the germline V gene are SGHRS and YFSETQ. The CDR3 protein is CASSFDRVGTEAFF. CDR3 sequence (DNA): TGCGCCAGCAGCTTCGACAGGGTGGGAACTGAAGCTTTCTTT. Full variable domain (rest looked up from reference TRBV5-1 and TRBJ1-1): KAGVTQTPRYLIKTRGQQVTLSCSPISGHRSVSWYQQTPGQGLQFLFEYFSETQRNKGNFPGRFSGRQFSNSRSEMNVSTLELGDSALYLCASSFDRVGTEAFFGQGTRLTVV.

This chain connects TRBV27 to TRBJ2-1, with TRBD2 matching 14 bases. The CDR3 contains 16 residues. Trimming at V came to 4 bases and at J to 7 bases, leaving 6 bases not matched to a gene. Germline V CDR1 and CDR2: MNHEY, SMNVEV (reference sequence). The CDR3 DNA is TGTGCCAGCAGTTCCGGAAGACTAGCGGGAGGGAATGAGCAGTTCTTC. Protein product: CASSSGRLAGGNEQFF.